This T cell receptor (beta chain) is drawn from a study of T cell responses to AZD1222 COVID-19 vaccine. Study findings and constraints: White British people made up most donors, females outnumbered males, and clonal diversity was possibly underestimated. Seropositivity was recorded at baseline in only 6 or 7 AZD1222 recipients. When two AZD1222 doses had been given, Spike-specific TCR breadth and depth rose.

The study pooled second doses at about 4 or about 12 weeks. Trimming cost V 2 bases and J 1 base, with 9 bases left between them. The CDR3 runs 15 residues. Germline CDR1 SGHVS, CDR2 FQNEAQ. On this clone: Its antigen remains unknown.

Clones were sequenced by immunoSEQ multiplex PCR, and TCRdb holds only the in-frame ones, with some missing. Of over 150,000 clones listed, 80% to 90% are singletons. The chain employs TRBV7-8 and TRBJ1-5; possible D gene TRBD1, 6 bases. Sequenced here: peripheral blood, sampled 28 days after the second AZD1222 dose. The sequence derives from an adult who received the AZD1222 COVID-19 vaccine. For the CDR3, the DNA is TGTGCCAGCAGCTTATACGACAGGAGCAATCAGCCCCAGCATTTT. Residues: CASSLYDRSNQPQHF.